These 12 T cell receptor beta chains share one sample of origin, sequenced in a study of T cell responses to AZD1222 COVID-19 vaccine. TCRdb's table, derived via immunoSEQ multiplex PCR, lists solely in-frame clones and lacks some. The sample holds more than 60,000 clones, around 84% seen once. The sequencing used peripheral blood, collected on day 0 of AZD1222 vaccination. These receptors all come from an adult in good health.

The chain couples TRBV6-5 to TRBJ1-3; D not resolved. Germline V gives CDR1 MNHEY, CDR2 SVGAGI. Trimming took 2 bases from V and 0 from J, leaving 5 bases between them. The length of the CDR3 is 14 residues. The chain's CDR3 is CASSYLVSGNTIYF. CDR3 DNA: TGTGCCAGCAGTTACCTGGTCTCTGGAAACACCATATATTTT.

The chain links TRBV3-1 (or the pseudogene TRBV3-2) to TRBJ1-2; TRBD1 aligns across 8 bases. CDR1 is LGHDT, CDR2 YNNKEL, per germline (reference sequence). The CDR3 has 14 amino acids. After removal of 2 bases from V and 7 bases from J, the junction contained 6 bases not matched to a gene. The DNA for the CDR3 is TGTGCCAGCAGCCAATTCGACAGGGGCAGTGGCTACACCTTC. Translation: CASSQFDRGSGYTF.

The V call is TRBV7-3, the J call TRBJ2-1; TRBD1 matches 9 bases. J gave up 6 bases and V 5 bases, and 5 bases lay outside the gene matches. Germline values: CDR1 SGHTA, CDR2 FQGTGA. This CDR3 is built from 14 residues. CDR3 bases: TGTGCCAGCAGCCCGGGACAGGGTATCAATGAGCAGTTCTTC. Translation gives CASSPGQGINEQFF.

The chain uses TRBV5-1 and TRBJ1-6; D uncertain. V lost 2 bases to trimming and J lost 9 bases, with 15 bases between them. The CDR3 contains 15 residues. Germline V gene lookup returns CDR1 SGHRS and CDR2 YFSETQ. CDR3 in amino acids: CASSLADPRTSPLHF. The DNA of the CDR3 is TGCGCCAGCAGCTTAGCGGACCCAAGGACTTCACCCCTCCACTTT.

The chain recombines TRBV4-3 with TRBJ1-2, with 9 bases fitting TRBD1. The CDR3 spans 18 residues. The V gene's germline CDR1 is LGHNA and CDR2 YSLEER. V gave up 0 bases and J gave up 8 bases; unmatched junction bases: 16. CDR3 protein: CASSQEVSLTGGENGYTF. The CDR3 DNA reads as TGCGCCAGCAGCCAAGAAGTCTCCCTCACAGGGGGCGAGAACGGCTACACCTTC.

This clone was observed a handful of times. V usage is TRBV7-9 and J usage is TRBJ2-7; unclear D gene. V was trimmed by 5 bases and J by 0 bases, leaving 17 bases between them. CDR1 and CDR2 (germline): SEHNR, FQNEAQ (reference sequence). The CDR3 is 16 residues long. The CDR3 DNA reads as TGTGCCAGCAGCAGCTTTGGGTCCGCCAACTCCTACGAGCAGTACTTC. This translates into CASSSFGSANSYEQYF.

The chain uses TRBV5-1 and TRBJ2-7; 11 bases are a match to TRBD1. Germline CDR1 reads SGHRS; CDR2 reads YFSETQ. The CDR3 runs to 16 residues. Trimming at V came to 1 base and at J to 5 bases, leaving 8 bases not matched to a gene. The CDR3 is CASSLRLGQGVDEQYF. In DNA, the CDR3 is TGCGCCAGCAGCTTGCGTTTGGGACAGGGGGTAGACGAGCAGTACTTC. The complete variable domain, with remaining parts taken from reference TRBV5-1 and TRBJ2-7, reads KAGVTQTPRYLIKTRGQQVTLSCSPISGHRSVSWYQQTPGQGLQFLFEYFSETQRNKGNFPGRFSGRQFSNSRSEMNVSTLELGDSALYLCASSLRLGQGVDEQYFGPGTRLTVT.

V gene TRBV24-1 combines with J gene TRBJ2-3, with 12 positions matching TRBD2. Germline lookup yields CDR1 KGHDR and CDR2 SFDVKD. V was pared by 4 bases and J by 6 bases, with 7 bases of the junction left unmatched. The CDR3 runs to 16 residues. The CDR3 region is CATSEGLAGGHDTQYF. The CDR3 DNA reads TGTGCCACCAGTGAGGGGCTAGCGGGAGGGCACGATACGCAGTATTTT.

The chain carries TRBV5-1 and TRBJ2-5; the D gene is possibly TRBD1 (6 bases). CDR1 is SGHRS and CDR2 is YFSETQ in the germline V gene. V dropped 4 bases and J dropped 5 bases, with 18 bases sitting between them. The CDR3 consists of 15 residues. In nucleotides, the CDR3 is TGCGCCAGCAGCCCGGGACAATATCACCCTGAGACCCAGTACTTC. Encoded protein: CASSPGQYHPETQYF.

The rearrangement joins TRBV12-5 to TRBJ2-2, with a possible D match to TRBD2 (6 bases). Trimming took off 1 base at V and 7 bases at J, with 13 bases between the two ends. The germline V gene encodes CDR1 LGHNT and CDR2 FRNRAP. The CDR3 consists of 15 residues. The CDR3 DNA sequence: TGTGCTAGTGGTTTGGGTGGCGGGATTGGCGGGGAGCTGTTTTTT. It yields the protein CASGLGGGIGGELFF. Together with reference TRBV12-5 and TRBJ2-2, the CDR3 gives the full variable domain: DARVTQTPRHKVTEMGQEVTMRCQPILGHNTVFWYRQTMMQGLELLAYFRNRAPLDDSGMPKDRFSAEMPDATLATLKIQPSEPRDSAVYFCASGLGGGIGGELFFGEGSRLTVL.

J is TRBJ1-1 and V is TRBV28; D gene unclear. The CDR3 is 13 amino acids. Trimming stripped 7 bases from V and 6 bases from J, with 15 bases between. The V gene's germline CDR1 is MDHEN and CDR2 SYDVKM. CDR3 protein: CASTGRAPAEAFF. The DNA of the CDR3 is TGTGCCAGCACCGGACGGGCCCCGGCTGAAGCTTTCTTT.

This clone turned up a few times. The chain employs TRBV6-5 and TRBJ1-6; unclear D gene. CDR1 and CDR2 (germline): MNHEY, SVGAGI. The germline V and J ends were trimmed by 10 bases and 0 bases, with 13 bases remaining between them. The CDR3 runs to 15 residues. Here the CDR3 reads CATLKRISYNSPLHF. In DNA form, the CDR3 reads TGTGCCACCCTAAAGAGGATCTCCTATAATTCACCCCTCCACTTT.